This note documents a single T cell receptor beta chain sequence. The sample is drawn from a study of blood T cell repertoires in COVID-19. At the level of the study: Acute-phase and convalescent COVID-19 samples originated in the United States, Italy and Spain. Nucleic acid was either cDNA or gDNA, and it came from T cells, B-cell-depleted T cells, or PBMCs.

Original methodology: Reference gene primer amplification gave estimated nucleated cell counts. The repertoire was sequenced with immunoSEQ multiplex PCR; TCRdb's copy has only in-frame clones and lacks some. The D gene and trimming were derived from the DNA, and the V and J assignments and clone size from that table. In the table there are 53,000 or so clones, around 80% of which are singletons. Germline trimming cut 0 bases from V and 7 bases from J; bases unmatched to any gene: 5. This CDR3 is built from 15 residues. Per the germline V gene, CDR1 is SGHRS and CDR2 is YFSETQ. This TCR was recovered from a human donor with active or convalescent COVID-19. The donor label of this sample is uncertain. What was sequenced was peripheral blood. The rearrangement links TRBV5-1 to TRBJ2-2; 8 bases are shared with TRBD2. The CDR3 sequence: CASSLDGRAVGELFF. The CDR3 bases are TGCGCCAGCAGCTTGGACGGGAGGGCCGTCGGGGAGCTGTTTTTT.